This TCR beta chain stems from a study of T cells in localized non-small cell lung cancer. This table comes from immunoSEQ multiplex PCR, and its TCRdb copy is limited to in-frame clones, with some not included. In the table there are approximately 65,000 clones, 81% of which are singletons. The study's findings and limits: Tumor showed lower T cell clonality than uninvolved adjacent lung, where it was highest. A median of approximately 50 of the top 100 tumor clones appeared in adjacent lung, which was paired and uninvolved.

About this clone: Its antigen is undetermined.

The CDR3 loop spans 15 amino acids. The V segment lost 2 bases and the J segment 2 bases; nucleotides outside the gene matches: 5. CDR1 and CDR2 (germline): SGHRS, YFSETQ. Sequencing was performed on PBMCs, taken before any cancer treatment. The TCR originated in a man between 40 and 70 years old with stage II lung adenocarcinoma. This chain links TRBV5-1 with TRBJ2-5; TRBD2 matches 8 bases. CDR3 amino acids: CASSFSGNNQETQYF. CDR3 nucleotides: TGCGCCAGCAGCTTTAGCGGGAATAATCAAGAGACCCAGTACTTC. Full variable domain (remainder filled in from reference TRBV5-1 and TRBJ2-5): KAGVTQTPRYLIKTRGQQVTLSCSPISGHRSVSWYQQTPGQGLQFLFEYFSETQRNKGNFPGRFSGRQFSNSRSEMNVSTLELGDSALYLCASSFSGNNQETQYFGPGTRLLVL.